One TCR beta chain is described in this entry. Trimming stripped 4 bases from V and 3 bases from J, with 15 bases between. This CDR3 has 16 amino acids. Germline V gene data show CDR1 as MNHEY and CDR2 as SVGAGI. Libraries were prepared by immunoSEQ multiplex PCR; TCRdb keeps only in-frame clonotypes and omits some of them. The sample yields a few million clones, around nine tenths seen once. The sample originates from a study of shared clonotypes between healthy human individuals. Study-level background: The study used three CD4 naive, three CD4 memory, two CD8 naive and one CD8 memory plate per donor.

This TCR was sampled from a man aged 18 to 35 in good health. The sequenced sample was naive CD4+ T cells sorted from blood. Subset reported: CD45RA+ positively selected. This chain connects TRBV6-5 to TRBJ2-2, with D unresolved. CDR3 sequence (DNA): TGTGCCAGCAGTTTGACACCCATTGTAGACACCGGGGAGCTGTTTTTT. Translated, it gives CASSLTPIVDTGELFF.